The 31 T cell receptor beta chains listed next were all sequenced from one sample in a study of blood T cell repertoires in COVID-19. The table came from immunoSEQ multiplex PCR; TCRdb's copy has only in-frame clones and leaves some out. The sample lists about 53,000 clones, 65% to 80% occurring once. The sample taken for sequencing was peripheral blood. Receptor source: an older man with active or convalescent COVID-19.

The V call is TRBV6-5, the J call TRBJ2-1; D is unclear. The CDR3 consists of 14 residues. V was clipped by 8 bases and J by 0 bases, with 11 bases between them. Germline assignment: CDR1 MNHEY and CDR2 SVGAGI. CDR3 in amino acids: CASLARRSYNEQFF. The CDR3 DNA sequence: TGTGCCAGCCTGGCCAGGCGCTCCTACAATGAGCAGTTCTTC.

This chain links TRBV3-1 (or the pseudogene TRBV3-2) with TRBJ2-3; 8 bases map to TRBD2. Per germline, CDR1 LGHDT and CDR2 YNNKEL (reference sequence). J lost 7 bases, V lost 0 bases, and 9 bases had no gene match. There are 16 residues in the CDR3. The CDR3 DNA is TGTGCCAGCAGCCAAGATTCGGGGACTAGGGCATATACGCAGTATTTT. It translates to CASSQDSGTRAYTQYF.

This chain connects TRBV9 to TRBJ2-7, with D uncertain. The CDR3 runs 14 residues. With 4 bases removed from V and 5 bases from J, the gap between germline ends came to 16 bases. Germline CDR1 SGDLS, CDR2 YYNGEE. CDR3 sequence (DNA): TGTGCCAGCAGCATAGGAGATATTGTCCACGAGCAGTACTTC. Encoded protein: CASSIGDIVHEQYF. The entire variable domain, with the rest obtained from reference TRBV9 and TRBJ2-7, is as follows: DSGVTQTPKHLITATGQRVTLRCSPRSGDLSVYWYQQSLDQGLQFLIQYYNGEERAKGNILERFSAQQFPDLHSELNLSSLELGDSALYFCASSIGDIVHEQYFGPGTRLTVT.

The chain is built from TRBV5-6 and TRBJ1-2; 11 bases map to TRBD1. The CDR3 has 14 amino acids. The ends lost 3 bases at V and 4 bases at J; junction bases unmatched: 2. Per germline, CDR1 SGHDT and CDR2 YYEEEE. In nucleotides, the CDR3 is TGTGCCAGCAGCTGGGGACAGGGGGGCTATGGCTACACCTTC. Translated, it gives CASSWGQGGYGYTF.

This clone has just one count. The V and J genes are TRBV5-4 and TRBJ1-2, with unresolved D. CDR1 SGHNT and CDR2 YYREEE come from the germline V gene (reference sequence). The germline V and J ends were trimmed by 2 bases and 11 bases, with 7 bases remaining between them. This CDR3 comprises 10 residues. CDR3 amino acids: CASSFVLYTF. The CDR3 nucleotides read TGTGCCAGCAGCTTTGTTCTTTACACCTTC.

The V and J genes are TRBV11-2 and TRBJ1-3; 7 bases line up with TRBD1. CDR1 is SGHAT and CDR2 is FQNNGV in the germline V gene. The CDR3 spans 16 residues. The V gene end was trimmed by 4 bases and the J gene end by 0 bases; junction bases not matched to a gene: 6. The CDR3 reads CASSWDREISGNTIYF. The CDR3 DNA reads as TGTGCCAGCAGCTGGGACAGAGAGATCTCTGGAAACACCATATATTTT.

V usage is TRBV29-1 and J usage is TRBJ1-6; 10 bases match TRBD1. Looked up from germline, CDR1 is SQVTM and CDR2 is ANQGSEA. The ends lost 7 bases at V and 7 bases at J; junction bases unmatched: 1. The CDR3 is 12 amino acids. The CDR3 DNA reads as TGCAGCGCGGGACAGGGGAATTCACCCCTCCACTTT. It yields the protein CSAGQGNSPLHF.

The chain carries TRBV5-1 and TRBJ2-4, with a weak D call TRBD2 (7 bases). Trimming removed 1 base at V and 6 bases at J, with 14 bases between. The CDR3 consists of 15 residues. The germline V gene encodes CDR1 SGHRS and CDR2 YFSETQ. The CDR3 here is CASSLYPGEGNIQYF. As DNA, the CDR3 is TGCGCCAGCAGCTTGTACCCAGGGGAGGGAAACATTCAGTACTTC.

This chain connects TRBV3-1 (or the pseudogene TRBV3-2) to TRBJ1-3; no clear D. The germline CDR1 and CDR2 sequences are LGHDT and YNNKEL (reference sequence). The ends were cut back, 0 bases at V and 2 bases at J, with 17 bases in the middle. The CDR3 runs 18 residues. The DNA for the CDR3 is TGTGCCAGCAGCCAAGATGGGGTGCGGGCCTTGGCTGGAAACACCATATATTTT. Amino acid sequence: CASSQDGVRALAGNTIYF.

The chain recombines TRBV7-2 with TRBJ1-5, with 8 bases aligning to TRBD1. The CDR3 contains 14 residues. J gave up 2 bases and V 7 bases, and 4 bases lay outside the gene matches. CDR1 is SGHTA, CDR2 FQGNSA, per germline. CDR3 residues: CASTQGAGNQPQHF. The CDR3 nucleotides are TGTGCCAGCACCCAGGGGGCTGGCAATCAGCCCCAGCATTTT. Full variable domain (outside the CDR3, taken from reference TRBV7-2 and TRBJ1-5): GAGVSQSPSNKVTEKGKDVELRCDPISGHTALYWYRQSLGQGLEFLIYFQGNSAPDKSGLPSDRFSAERTGGSVSTLTIQRTQQEDSAVYLCASTQGAGNQPQHFGDGTRLSIL.

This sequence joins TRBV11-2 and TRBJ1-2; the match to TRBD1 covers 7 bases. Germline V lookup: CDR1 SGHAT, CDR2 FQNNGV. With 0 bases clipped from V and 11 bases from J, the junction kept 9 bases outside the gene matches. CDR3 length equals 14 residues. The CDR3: CASSLEAQGTTYTF. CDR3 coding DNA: TGTGCCAGCAGCTTAGAAGCACAGGGGACCACGTACACCTTC.

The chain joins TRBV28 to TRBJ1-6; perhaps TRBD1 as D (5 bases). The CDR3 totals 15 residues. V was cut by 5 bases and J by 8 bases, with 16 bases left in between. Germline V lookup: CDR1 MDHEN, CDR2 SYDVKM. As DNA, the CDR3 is TGTGCCAGCAGTATACCCGGGACTCAATATTCACCCCTCCACTTT. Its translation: CASSIPGTQYSPLHF.

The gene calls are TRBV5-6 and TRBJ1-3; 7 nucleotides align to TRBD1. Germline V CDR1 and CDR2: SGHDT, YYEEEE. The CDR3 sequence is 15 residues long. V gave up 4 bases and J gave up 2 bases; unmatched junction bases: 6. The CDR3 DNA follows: TGTGCCAGCAGCAGGGACAGTCCGACTGGAAACACCATATATTTT. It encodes CASSRDSPTGNTIYF.

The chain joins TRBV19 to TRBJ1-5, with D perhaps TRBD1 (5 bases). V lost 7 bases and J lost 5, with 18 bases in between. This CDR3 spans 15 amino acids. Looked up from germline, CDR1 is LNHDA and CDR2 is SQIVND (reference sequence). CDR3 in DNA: TGTGCCAGTACTAGGGGCAGCCTGTGGGATCAGCCCCAGCATTTT. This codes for CASTRGSLWDQPQHF.

Written as DNA, the CDR3 is TGTGCCAGCAGCAAAAGGGGCAGAACGAACACCGGGGAGCTGTTTTTT. This sequence encodes CASSKRGRTNTGELFF. The chain combines TRBV21-1 with TRBJ2-2; TRBD1, the table's D call, was not compared with the DNA. TRBV21-1 counts as a pseudogene. The CDR3 totals 16 residues.

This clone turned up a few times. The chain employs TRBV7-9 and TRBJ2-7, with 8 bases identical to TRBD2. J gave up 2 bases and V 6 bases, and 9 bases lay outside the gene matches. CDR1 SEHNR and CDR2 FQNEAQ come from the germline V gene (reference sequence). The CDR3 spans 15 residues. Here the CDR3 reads CASRTPTGGAYEQYF. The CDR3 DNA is TGTGCCAGCAGAACTCCGACGGGAGGGGCCTACGAGCAGTACTTC.

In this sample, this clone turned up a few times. CDR3 DNA sequence: TGTGCCAGCAGCAGCACAGGGGGACGAAGCAATCAGCCCCAGCATTTT. Its protein is CASSSTGGRSNQPQHF. The chain employs TRBV7-9 and TRBJ1-5; 8 bases agree with TRBD1. The CDR3 spans 16 residues. Germline CDR1 and CDR2: SEHNR and FQNEAQ (reference sequence). Trimming cost V 5 bases and J 1 base; bases outside gene matches: 7.

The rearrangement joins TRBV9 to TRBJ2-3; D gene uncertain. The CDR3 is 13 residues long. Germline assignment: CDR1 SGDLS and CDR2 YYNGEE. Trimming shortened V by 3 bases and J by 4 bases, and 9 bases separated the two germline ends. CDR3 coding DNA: TGTGCCAGCAGCGGGAGATTCGCAGATACGCAGTATTTT. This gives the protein CASSGRFADTQYF.

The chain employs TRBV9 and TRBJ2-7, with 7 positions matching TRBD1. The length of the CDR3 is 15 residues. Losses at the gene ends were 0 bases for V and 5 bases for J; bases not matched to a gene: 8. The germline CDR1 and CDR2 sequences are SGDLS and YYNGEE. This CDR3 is CASSVDERGHNEQYF. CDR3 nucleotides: TGTGCCAGCAGCGTAGATGAAAGGGGGCACAACGAGCAGTACTTC.

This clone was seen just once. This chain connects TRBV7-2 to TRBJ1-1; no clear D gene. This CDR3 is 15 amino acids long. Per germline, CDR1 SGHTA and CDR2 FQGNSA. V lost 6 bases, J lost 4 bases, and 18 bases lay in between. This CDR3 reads CASRPSPGSGTEAFF. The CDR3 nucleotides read TGTGCCAGCAGACCTTCCCCAGGTTCAGGCACTGAAGCTTTCTTT.

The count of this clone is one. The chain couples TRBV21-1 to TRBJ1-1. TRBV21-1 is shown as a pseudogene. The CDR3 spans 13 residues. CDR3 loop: CASSKDRCTEAFF. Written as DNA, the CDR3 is TGTGCCAGCAGCAAAGATCGTTGCACTGAAGCTTTCTTT.

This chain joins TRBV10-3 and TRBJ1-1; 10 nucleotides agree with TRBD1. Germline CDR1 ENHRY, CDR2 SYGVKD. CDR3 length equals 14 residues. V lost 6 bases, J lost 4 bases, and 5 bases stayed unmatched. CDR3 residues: CAIRRQGAVTEAFF. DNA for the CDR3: TGTGCCATCAGGAGACAGGGGGCGGTCACTGAAGCTTTCTTT.

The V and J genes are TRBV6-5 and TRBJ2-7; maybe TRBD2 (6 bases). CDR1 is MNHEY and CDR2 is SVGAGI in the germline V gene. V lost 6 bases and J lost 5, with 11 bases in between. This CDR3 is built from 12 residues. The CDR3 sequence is CASSLGGNEQYF. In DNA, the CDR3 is TGTGCCAGCAGCCTCGGGGGAAACGAGCAGTACTTC.

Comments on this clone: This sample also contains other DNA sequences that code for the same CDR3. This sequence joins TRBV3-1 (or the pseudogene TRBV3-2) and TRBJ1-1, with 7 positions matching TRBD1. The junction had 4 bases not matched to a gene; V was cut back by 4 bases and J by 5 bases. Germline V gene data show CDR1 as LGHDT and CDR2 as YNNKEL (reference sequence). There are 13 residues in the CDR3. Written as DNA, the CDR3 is TGTGCCAGCAGCCGACAGGGAGGAACTGAAGCTTTCTTT. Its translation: CASSRQGGTEAFF.

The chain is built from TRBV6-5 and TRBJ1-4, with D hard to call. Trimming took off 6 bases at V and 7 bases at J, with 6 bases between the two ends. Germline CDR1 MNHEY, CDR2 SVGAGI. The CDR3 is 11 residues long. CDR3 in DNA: TGTGCCAGCAGGAGGAGTGAAAAACTGTTTTTT. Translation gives CASRRSEKLFF.

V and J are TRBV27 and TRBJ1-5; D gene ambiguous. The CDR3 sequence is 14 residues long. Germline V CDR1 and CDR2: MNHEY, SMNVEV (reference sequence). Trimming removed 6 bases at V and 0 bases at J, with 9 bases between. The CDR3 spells CASRAGYSNQPQHF. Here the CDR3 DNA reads TGTGCCAGCAGAGCAGGCTATAGCAATCAGCCCCAGCATTTT.

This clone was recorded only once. The CDR3 loop is CASSPRTGRGQETQYF. As DNA, the CDR3 is TGTGCCAGCAGCCCTAGGACAGGCCGGGGGCAAGAGACCCAGTACTTC. The V gene is TRBV14, the J gene TRBJ2-5, with D possibly being TRBD1 (7 bases). Germline lookup yields CDR1 SGHDN and CDR2 FVKESK. V lost 4 bases to trimming and J lost 2 bases, with 17 bases between them. The CDR3 is made up of 16 amino acids.

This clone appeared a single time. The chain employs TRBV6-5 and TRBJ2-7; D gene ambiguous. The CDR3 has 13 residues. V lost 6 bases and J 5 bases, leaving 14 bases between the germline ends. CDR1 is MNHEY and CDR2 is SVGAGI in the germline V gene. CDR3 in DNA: TGTGCCAGCAGATTGAACAGTGCGCACGAGCAGTACTTC. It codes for CASRLNSAHEQYF.

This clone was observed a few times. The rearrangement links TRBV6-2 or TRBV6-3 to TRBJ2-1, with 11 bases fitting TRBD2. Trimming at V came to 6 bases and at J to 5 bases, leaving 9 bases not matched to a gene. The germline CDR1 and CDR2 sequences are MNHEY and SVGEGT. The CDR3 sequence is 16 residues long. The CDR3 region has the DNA TGTGCCAGCAGCTGGACCGGGACTAGCGGAAACAATGAGCAGTTCTTC. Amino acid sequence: CASSWTGTSGNNEQFF.

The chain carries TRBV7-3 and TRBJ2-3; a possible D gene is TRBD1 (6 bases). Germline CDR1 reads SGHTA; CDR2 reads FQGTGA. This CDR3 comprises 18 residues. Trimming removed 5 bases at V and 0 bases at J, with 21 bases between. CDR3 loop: CASSPRGRGAASTDTQYF. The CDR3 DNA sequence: TGTGCCAGCAGCCCACGTGGCAGGGGAGCGGCGAGCACAGATACGCAGTATTTT.

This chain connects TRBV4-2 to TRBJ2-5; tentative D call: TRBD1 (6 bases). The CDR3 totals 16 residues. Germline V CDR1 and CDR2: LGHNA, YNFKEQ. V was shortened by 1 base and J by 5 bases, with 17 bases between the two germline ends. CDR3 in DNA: TGTGCCAGCAGCCAAGGGTCGGGCAGGGGAAGGGAGACCCAGTACTTC. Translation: CASSQGSGRGRETQYF.